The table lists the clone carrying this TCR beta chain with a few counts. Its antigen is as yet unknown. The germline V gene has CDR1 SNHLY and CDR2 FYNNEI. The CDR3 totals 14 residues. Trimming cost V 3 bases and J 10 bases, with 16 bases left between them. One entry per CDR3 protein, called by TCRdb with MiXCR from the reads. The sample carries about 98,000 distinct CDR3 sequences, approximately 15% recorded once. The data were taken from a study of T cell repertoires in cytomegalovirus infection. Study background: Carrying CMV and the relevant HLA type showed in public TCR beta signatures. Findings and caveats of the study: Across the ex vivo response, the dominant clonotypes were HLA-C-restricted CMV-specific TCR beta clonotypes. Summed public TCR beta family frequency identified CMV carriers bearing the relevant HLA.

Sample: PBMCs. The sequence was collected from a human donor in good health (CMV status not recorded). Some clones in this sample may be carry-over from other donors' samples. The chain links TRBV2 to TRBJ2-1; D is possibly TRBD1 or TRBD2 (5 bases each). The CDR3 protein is CASSEGVGGSEQFF. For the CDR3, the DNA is TGTGCCAGCAGTGAGGGGGTTGGGGGAAGCGAGCAGTTCTTC.